This TCR beta chain was captured in a study of blood T cells in healthy people across ages. V was cut by 6 bases and J by 4 bases, with 15 bases left in between. Germline CDR1 is MNHEY and CDR2 is SVGEGT. This CDR3 comprises 15 residues. The authors ran a second PCR of 7 to 11 cycles using a sample-barcoded 5' primer and a J-beta primer mix. MiXCR, run by TCRdb on the 5' RACE reads, gives a single entry per CDR3 protein. This table has hundreds of thousands of distinct CDR3 sequences, roughly 53% appearing once. This sequence was found in a man aged 60 to 69 in good health. This sequence joins TRBV6-2 or TRBV6-3 and TRBJ2-2; D ambiguous. The specimen was blood. The CDR3 here is CASRRSSQSTGELFF. The DNA for the CDR3 is TGTGCCAGCAGACGTTCTAGTCAAAGCACCGGGGAGCTGTTTTTT.